This paragraph reports one T cell receptor beta chain. This specimen belongs to a study of CD8 T cells in Susac syndrome. There are 15 residues in the CDR3. Germline V gene data show CDR1 as SGDLS and CDR2 as YYNGEE. The V gene lost 3 bases and the J gene lost 1 base, with 10 bases spanning the gap. RNA was extracted with the RNeasy kit, and a quantity of about 0.45 to 1 ug was reverse transcribed using random hexamers. Each CDR3 protein is one row after TCRdb ran MiXCR on the immunoSEQ multiplex PCR reads. The table lists 150,000 to 200,000 distinct CDR3 sequences, over 75% of them singletons. The clonotype was recovered from a human donor with Susac syndrome. Material for sequencing was CD4+ T cells from PBMCs. The chain carries TRBV9 and TRBJ2-2; D might be TRBD1 (6 bases). This chain's CDR3 is CASSATGQNTGELFF. As DNA, the CDR3 is TGTGCCAGCAGCGCGACGGGACAGAACACCGGGGAGCTGTTTTTT.